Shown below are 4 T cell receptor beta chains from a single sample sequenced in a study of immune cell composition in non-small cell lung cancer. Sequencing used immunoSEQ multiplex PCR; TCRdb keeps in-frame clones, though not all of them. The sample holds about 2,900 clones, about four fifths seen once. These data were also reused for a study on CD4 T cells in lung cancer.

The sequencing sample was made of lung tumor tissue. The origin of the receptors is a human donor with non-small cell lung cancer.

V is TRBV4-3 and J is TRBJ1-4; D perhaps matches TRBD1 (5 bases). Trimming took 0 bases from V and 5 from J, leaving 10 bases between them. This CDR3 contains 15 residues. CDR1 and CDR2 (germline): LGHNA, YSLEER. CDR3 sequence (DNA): TGCGCCAGCAGCCAAGATCTCGGGGGGAATGAAAAACTGTTTTTT. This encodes CASSQDLGGNEKLFF.

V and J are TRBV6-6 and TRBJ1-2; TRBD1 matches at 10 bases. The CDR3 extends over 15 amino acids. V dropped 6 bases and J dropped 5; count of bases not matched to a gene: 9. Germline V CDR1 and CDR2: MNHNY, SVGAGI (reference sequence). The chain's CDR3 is CASRRGQGRWYGYTF. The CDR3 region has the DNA TGTGCCAGCAGGAGGGGACAGGGGCGATGGTATGGCTACACCTTC.

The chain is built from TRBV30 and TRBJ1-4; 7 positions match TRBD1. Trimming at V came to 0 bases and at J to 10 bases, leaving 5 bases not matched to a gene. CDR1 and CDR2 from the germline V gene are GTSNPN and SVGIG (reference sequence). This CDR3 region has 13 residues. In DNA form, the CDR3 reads TGTGCCTGGAGTGTGCAACCAGGGGGAAAACTGTTTTTT. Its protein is CAWSVQPGGKLFF.

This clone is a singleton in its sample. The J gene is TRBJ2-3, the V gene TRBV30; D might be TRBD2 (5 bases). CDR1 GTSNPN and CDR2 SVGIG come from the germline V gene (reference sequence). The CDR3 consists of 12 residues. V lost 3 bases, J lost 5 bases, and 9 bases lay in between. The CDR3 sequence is CAWSPRGDTQYF. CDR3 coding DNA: TGTGCCTGGAGCCCCCGGGGAGATACGCAGTATTTT.